These 23 T cell receptor beta chains came from one sample sequenced in a study of CD8+ T cells in alopecia areata. Investigators isolated RNA and reverse transcribed it into cDNA to act as the sequencing template. TCRdb keeps only in-frame clones here, not all; method: immunoSEQ multiplex PCR. The sample has approximately 180,000 clones, about 55% seen once; the top ten hold 10% to 11%. Treatment indicated: oral pan-JAK inhibitor, 5-10 mg twice daily. The sample was CD8+ T cells sorted from blood, taken at week 24, from a patient treated with tofacitinib. These receptors originate from a human donor with alopecia areata.

This clone was observed a handful of times. The chain couples TRBV20-1 to TRBJ1-5; D uncertain. The CDR3 runs 11 residues. Per the germline V gene, CDR1 is DFQATT and CDR2 is SNEGSKA (reference sequence). Between the trimmed V and J ends, which lost 7 bases and 3 bases, there was a span of 7 bases. The CDR3 DNA sequence: TGCAGTGTTGGGCCCAATCAGCCCCAGCATTTT. Translation: CSVGPNQPQHF.

The rearrangement uses TRBV29-1 and TRBJ1-2; D unresolved. Germline V gives CDR1 SQVTM, CDR2 ANQGSEA. V lost 3 bases to trimming and J lost 10 bases, with 15 bases between them. The length of the CDR3 is 12 residues. The CDR3 DNA sequence: TGCAGCGTTGATAACCTCCTCGGTGACTACACCTTC. Translating it yields CSVDNLLGDYTF.

The table lists this clone with a few counts. The chain combines TRBV29-1 with TRBJ2-2; maybe TRBD2 (6 bases). The V end was cut by 6 bases, the J end by 5 bases, with 19 bases between. CDR1 and CDR2 from the germline V gene are SQVTM and ANQGSEA. The CDR3 is 15 amino acids. The CDR3 nucleotides are TGCAGCGTGATACACGGGACTGCGGGAACCGGGGAGCTGTTTTTT. Translating it yields CSVIHGTAGTGELFF.

The J gene is TRBJ1-1, the V gene TRBV30; 9 bases map to TRBD1. Germline CDR1 GTSNPN, CDR2 SVGIG (reference sequence). The CDR3 is 14 amino acids. V shed 2 bases and J 6 bases; nucleotides not matched to a gene: 7. CDR3: CAWSPGTGRSEAFF. The CDR3 DNA follows: TGTGCCTGGAGTCCCGGGACAGGGAGGTCTGAAGCTTTCTTT. The full variable domain, in which reference TRBV30 and TRBJ1-1 provide the parts outside the CDR3, is SQTIHQWPATLVQPVGSPLSLECTVEGTSNPNLYWYRQAAGRGLQLLFYSVGIGQISSEVPQNLSASRPQDRQFILSSKKLLLSDSGFYLCAWSPGTGRSEAFFGQGTRLTVV.

This sequence joins TRBV2 and TRBJ1-6; D is undetermined. V lost 2 bases, J lost 6 bases, and 11 bases lay in between. The CDR3 sequence is 15 residues long. CDR1 is SNHLY and CDR2 is FYNNEI in the germline V gene. For the CDR3, the DNA is TGTGCCAGCAGTGAATTCGGAGTTCTTAATTCACCCCTCCACTTT. Protein product: CASSEFGVLNSPLHF.

The chain employs TRBV5-1 and TRBJ2-3; 8 bases are shared with TRBD2. Germline CDR1 and CDR2: SGHRS and YFSETQ. V gave up 6 bases and J gave up 2 bases; unmatched junction bases: 11. The CDR3 is 16 residues long. CDR3 amino acids: CASTLSAGEFTDTQYF. CDR3 DNA: TGCGCCAGCACCCTCTCAGCGGGGGAATTCACAGATACGCAGTATTTT.

The chain is built from TRBV6-5 and TRBJ2-7; perhaps TRBD2 as D (7 bases). The CDR3 has 14 amino acids. CDR1 MNHEY and CDR2 SVGAGI come from the germline V gene. The V end was cut by 5 bases, the J end by 6 bases, with 17 bases between. As DNA, the CDR3 is TGTGCCAGCAGTCCCCTTGCTAGGGGGGGCGAGCAGTACTTC. Translation gives CASSPLARGGEQYF.

V usage is TRBV30 and J usage is TRBJ2-1, with a tentative D call TRBD2 (7 bases). Trimming cost V 1 base and J 4 bases, with 11 bases left between them. In germline, CDR1 is GTSNPN, CDR2 SVGIG (reference sequence). The length of the CDR3 is 14 residues. CDR3 protein: CAWSEGGVYNEQFF. The CDR3 bases are TGTGCCTGGAGTGAGGGGGGGGTTTACAATGAGCAGTTCTTC.

This chain connects TRBV29-1 to TRBJ1-2, with a possible D match to TRBD1 (5 bases). Between the trimmed V and J ends, which lost 6 bases and 4 bases, there was a span of 15 bases. Germline lookup yields CDR1 SQVTM and CDR2 ANQGSEA. The CDR3 is 13 residues long. CDR3: CSVRARGTYGYTF. CDR3 bases: TGCAGCGTACGCGCAAGGGGCACCTATGGCTACACCTTC.

The rearrangement uses TRBV30 and TRBJ2-3, with D perhaps matching TRBD2 (6 bases). Germline CDR1 reads GTSNPN; CDR2 reads SVGIG (reference sequence). The CDR3 runs to 17 residues. V gave up 0 bases and J gave up 2 bases, with 18 bases separating them. CDR3 DNA sequence: TGTGCCTGGAGTGTACCCATAGGGGCGGGGAACACAGATACGCAGTATTTT. Translating gives CAWSVPIGAGNTDTQYF.

On this clone itself: At one boundary the junction diverges from the germline segment, which might be a read error. Other DNA sequences in this specimen translate into the identical CDR3. The chain couples TRBV27 to TRBJ1-5; D not certain. The CDR3 covers 13 residues. The germline V gene encodes CDR1 MNHEY and CDR2 SMNVEV (reference sequence). The CDR3 here is CASSLSSNQPQHF. In nucleotides, the CDR3 is TGTGCCAGCAGCTTATCTAGCAATCAGCCCCAGCATTTT.

V is TRBV19 and J is TRBJ2-3; a weak D match, TRBD1 (6 bases). CDR3 length: 14 residues. Trimming left V 5 bases short and J 0 bases short, with 9 bases between. Germline V gene data show CDR1 as LNHDA and CDR2 as SQIVND (reference sequence). The CDR3 DNA follows: TGTGCCAGTAGTTCTCAGGGGAGCACAGATACGCAGTATTTT. It specifies CASSSQGSTDTQYF.

V usage is TRBV12-5 and J usage is TRBJ2-5, with D uncertain. Deletions cut 4 bases from V and 4 bases from J, with 19 bases between. This CDR3 has 16 residues. Germline CDR1 and CDR2: LGHNT and FRNRAP. The chain's CDR3 is CASGSTLPSPGETQYF. In DNA, the CDR3 is TGTGCTAGTGGTTCGACCCTACCGAGCCCGGGAGAGACCCAGTACTTC. The full variable domain, its missing parts supplied by reference TRBV12-5 and TRBJ2-5, is DARVTQTPRHKVTEMGQEVTMRCQPILGHNTVFWYRQTMMQGLELLAYFRNRAPLDDSGMPKDRFSAEMPDATLATLKIQPSEPRDSAVYFCASGSTLPSPGETQYFGPGTRLLVL.

This clone was seen a handful of times. The chain links TRBV11-1 to TRBJ2-7; the match to TRBD1 covers 7 bases. Trimming removed 3 bases from V and 5 bases from J; junction bases left unmatched: 4. The CDR3 runs to 13 residues. Germline V CDR1 and CDR2: SGHAT, FQDESV (reference sequence). CDR3 loop: CASSFGQVHEQYF. In DNA form, the CDR3 reads TGTGCCAGCAGCTTTGGACAGGTCCACGAGCAGTACTTC.

The chain is built from TRBV5-6 and TRBJ1-1; D is unclear. V was cut by 4 bases and J by 10 bases, with 14 bases left in between. CDR3 length equals 12 residues. Germline loops: CDR1 SGHDT, CDR2 YYEEEE. CDR3 sequence reads: CASSPGAGIAFF. CDR3 sequence (DNA): TGTGCCAGCAGCCCTGGCGCCGGAATAGCTTTCTTT.

This chain joins TRBV13 and TRBJ1-1; a weak D match, TRBD1 (5 bases). The germline V and J ends were trimmed by 0 bases and 1 base, with 9 bases remaining between them. CDR1 PRHDT and CDR2 FYEKMQ come from the germline V gene (reference sequence). The CDR3 is 15 amino acids. CDR3 amino acids: CASSLGGRGNTEAFF. For the CDR3, the DNA is TGTGCCAGCAGCTTAGGGGGGCGAGGGAACACTGAAGCTTTCTTT.

The chain carries TRBV9 and TRBJ2-7; D possibly matches TRBD1 or TRBD2 (5 bases each). Trimming left V 3 bases short and J 2 bases short, with 15 bases between. This CDR3 contains 15 residues. Germline loops: CDR1 SGDLS, CDR2 YYNGEE. CDR3 sequence reads: CASSGRDGYPYEQYF. The DNA of the CDR3 is TGTGCCAGCAGCGGAAGGGACGGATATCCCTACGAGCAGTACTTC.

The chain carries TRBV7-2 and TRBJ2-7; possibly TRBD2 for D (6 bases). V was cut by 4 bases and J by 4 bases, with 14 bases left in between. Germline CDR1 is SGHTA and CDR2 is FQGNSA. CDR3 length: 14 residues. The CDR3 sequence: CASSSGTSGYEQYF. In DNA, the CDR3 is TGTGCCAGCAGCTCTGGGACTTCTGGATACGAGCAGTACTTC.

The chain carries TRBV23-1 and TRBJ2-1; D is unresolved. TRBV23-1 is an open reading frame, and its role is uncertain. Trimming took 11 bases from V and 8 from J, leaving 13 bases between them. CDR3 length: 11 residues. CDR3 protein: CAYPRFYEQFF. The DNA for the CDR3 is TGCGCCTACCCGAGGTTTTATGAGCAGTTCTTC.

This clone has only a few counts. This sequence joins TRBV11-2 and TRBJ1-6; weak D call: TRBD1 (6 bases). This CDR3 has 12 residues. Germline CDR1 is SGHAT and CDR2 is FQNNGV. Trimming shortened V by 1 base and J by 15 bases, and 10 bases separated the two germline ends. This CDR3 is CASSLGVTGLHF. CDR3 DNA: TGTGCCAGCAGCTTAGGGGTGACAGGCCTCCACTTT.

In this sample, this clone turned up once. The chain recombines TRBV19 with TRBJ2-7; D call uncertain. Per the germline V gene, CDR1 is LNHDA and CDR2 is SQIVND (reference sequence). CDR3 size: 11 residues. Trimming shortened V by 6 bases and J by 6 bases, and 9 bases separated the two germline ends. CDR3 sequence (DNA): TGTGCCAGTAGATCAGTAGGCGAGCAGTACTTC. It is translated as CASRSVGEQYF.

The J gene is TRBJ1-2, the V gene TRBV2; 9 bases are a match to TRBD1. Germline V CDR1 and CDR2: SNHLY, FYNNEI. V lost 11 bases, J lost 7 bases, and 11 bases stayed unmatched. This CDR3 contains 13 residues. The CDR3 DNA is TGTGCCCGCCGGACAGGGGTCGGTGGTGGCTACACCTTC. Residues: CARRTGVGGGYTF.

The chain links TRBV30 to TRBJ2-7; 8 bases fit TRBD1. CDR1 is GTSNPN, CDR2 SVGIG, per germline (reference sequence). This CDR3 is 14 amino acids long. J lost 4 bases, V lost 0 bases, and 5 bases had no gene match. The CDR3 sequence is CAWSVTGGIYEQYF. As DNA, the CDR3 is TGTGCCTGGAGTGTAACAGGGGGAATATACGAGCAGTACTTC.